Listed here are 26 T cell receptor beta chains from one sample, sequenced in a study of T cells in women clearing cervical HPV infection. The method was immunoSEQ multiplex PCR; TCRdb's version includes in-frame clones alone and lacks a portion of them. The table for this sample gives 30,000 to 35,000 clones. The specimen sequenced was blood buffy coat. The receptors were sampled from a woman aged 18-70 years with a cervical HPV16 infection that either progressed to CIN3+ or cleared (not recorded which).

With respect to this clone: The DNA ends 3 residues before the CDR3 does, and the rest of the CDR3 is filled in from the germline J gene. The rearrangement joins TRBV7-9 to TRBJ2-3; a possible D gene is TRBD2 (5 bases). CDR3 length: 13 residues. CDR1 SEHNR and CDR2 FQNEAQ come from the germline V gene (reference sequence). The CDR3 protein is CAAAVRAEETQYF. The sequenced CDR3 bases are TGTGCCGCCGCCGTGCGGGCCGAGGAGACG.

About this clone itself: The read comes to an end 3 residues before the CDR3 does, leaving the germline J gene to fill in the end. This sequence joins TRBV19 and TRBJ2-1; 8 bases match TRBD2. The junction had 8 bases not matched to a gene; V was cut back by 6 bases and J by 7 bases. Germline V gene data show CDR1 as LNHDA and CDR2 as SQIVND (reference sequence). The CDR3 runs to 14 residues. The CDR3 region is CASSPAGVRNEQFF. CDR3 DNA (partial): TGTGCCAGTAGCCCAGCGGGGGTAAGGAATGAG.

Of note for this clone: The CDR3 end is not reached by the read, which stops 3 residues before it; the germline J gene fills it in. The chain is built from TRBV7-3 and TRBJ2-1; 7 nucleotides agree with TRBD2. The germline V gene has CDR1 SGHTA and CDR2 FQGTGA. V was pared by 9 bases and J by 4 bases, with 9 bases of the junction left unmatched. The CDR3 runs 14 residues. This CDR3 is CASSLGGSYNEQFF. The sequenced CDR3 bases are TGTGCCAGTAGCCTGGGCGGGAGTTACAATGAG.

A note on this clone: The CDR3 end is not reached by the read, which stops 3 residues before it; the germline J gene fills it in. The V call is TRBV30, the J call TRBJ2-7, with D perhaps matching TRBD1 (6 bases). The germline gives CDR1 GTSNPN, CDR2 SVGIG (reference sequence). The CDR3 is made up of 13 amino acids. Trimming took 2 bases from V and 4 from J, leaving 12 bases between them. The CDR3 DNA, read in part, is TGTGCCTGGAGTAGCCAGGGGACGTACGAG. Residues: CAWSSQGTYE. The CDR3 reads in full as CAWSSQGTYEQYF.

The sequenced CDR3 bases are TGCAGCGTTGAACTAGCGGGAGTTTTTTTTGAGTTCAATGAC. It yields the protein CSVELAGVFFEFND. Given in full, the CDR3 is CSVELAGVFFEFNDYTF. V and J are TRBV29-1 and TRBJ1-2; no firm D call. The DNA ends 3 residues before the CDR3 does, and the rest of the CDR3 is filled in from the germline J gene. The CDR3 is 17 amino acids. Germline V lookup: CDR1 SQVTM, CDR2 ANQGSEA.

Note on this clone: The read falls 3 residues short of the CDR3 end, and the missing part is taken from the germline J gene. The gene calls are TRBV7-3 and TRBJ1-1; TRBD1 matches at 9 bases. The CDR3 has 14 residues. Germline loops: CDR1 SGHTA, CDR2 FQGTGA. The ends lost 5 bases at V and 5 bases at J; junction bases unmatched: 6. The CDR3 is CASSPGTGQTEAFF. The DNA read from the CDR3 is TGTGCCAGCAGCCCCGGGACAGGGCAAACTGAA.

Concerning this clone: The read stops 3 residues short of the end of the CDR3; the missing end is completed from the germline J gene. V usage is TRBV18 and J usage is TRBJ1-2; no firm D call. The CDR3 loop spans 13 amino acids. The germline CDR1 and CDR2 sequences are KGHSH and LQKENI. Trimming shortened V by 3 bases and J by 7 bases, and 12 bases separated the two germline ends. The sequenced part of the CDR3 DNA is TGTGCCAGCTCACCCGGCGGCCGCGGTGGC. It translates to CASSPGGRGG. The entire CDR3 is CASSPGGRGGYTF.

Notes on this clone: The DNA ends 3 residues before the CDR3 does, and the rest of the CDR3 is filled in from the germline J gene. The V gene is TRBV5-1, the J gene TRBJ1-2; 10 nucleotides agree with TRBD1. V lost 1 base to trimming and J lost 1 base; unmatched junction nucleotides: 19. CDR1 SGHRS and CDR2 YFSETQ come from the germline V gene. The CDR3 is 21 residues long. The covered CDR3 bases are TGCGCCAGCAGCTTGAGGGCCTGGACCCGGGACAGGGGATATCATAACTATGGC. It codes for CASSLRAWTRDRGYHNYG. In full, the CDR3 is CASSLRAWTRDRGYHNYGYTF.

About this clone itself: One end of the junction varies from germline; a read error may be responsible. The read is 3 residues too short to cover the CDR3 end, so that end is filled in from the germline J gene. The chain links TRBV18 to TRBJ2-1, with a tentative D call TRBD2 (5 bases). In germline, CDR1 is KGHSH, CDR2 LQKENI. The CDR3 is 14 amino acids. The CDR3 here is CASLPHASLDEQFF. Incomplete CDR3 DNA: TGTGCCAGCTTACCACACGCTAGCTTGGATGAG.

To note about this clone: The read finishes 3 residues shy of the CDR3 end, and the germline J gene is used to complete it. V is TRBV5-1 and J is TRBJ2-1; D ambiguous. Germline assignment: CDR1 SGHRS and CDR2 YFSETQ. The CDR3 is 13 residues long. Between the trimmed V and J ends, which lost 0 bases and 8 bases, there was a span of 9 bases. CDR3 sequence: CASSLVVSHEQFF. CDR3 DNA (partial): TGCGCCAGCAGCTTGGTCGTTTCTCATGAG.

CDR3 in amino acids: CATSKVSYEQYF. Incomplete CDR3 DNA: TGTGCCACCAGTAAGGTATCCTACGAG. V gene TRBV15 combines with J gene TRBJ2-7, with D unresolved. The read falls 3 residues short of the CDR3 end, and the missing part is taken from the germline J gene. The CDR3 extends over 12 amino acids. Trimming took off 6 bases at V and 1 base at J, with 7 bases between the two ends. Per germline, CDR1 LNHNV and CDR2 YYDKDF (reference sequence). Complete variable domain (other parts from reference TRBV15 and TRBJ2-7): DAMVIQNPRYQVTQFGKPVTLSCSQTLNHNVMYWYQQKSSQAPKLLFHYYDKDFNNEADTPDNFQSRRPNTSFCFLDIRSPGLGDTAMYLCATSKVSYEQYFGPGTRLTVT.

On this clone: Read data end 3 residues before the CDR3 end; the end is taken from the germline J gene. V gene TRBV9 combines with J gene TRBJ1-3, with unresolved D. Germline-derived CDR1 and CDR2 are SGDLS and YYNGEE. V lost 2 bases and J 0 bases, leaving 6 bases between the germline ends. CDR3 length equals 14 residues. This CDR3 reads CASSVTDSGNTIYF. CDR3 DNA, as far as it was read: TGTGCCAGCAGCGTGACTGACTCTGGAAACACC.

On this clone itself: The read gets to within 3 residues of the CDR3 end, and the germline J gene fills in the rest. The rearrangement links TRBV7-9 to TRBJ2-7; 9 bases agree with TRBD1. The germline gives CDR1 SEHNR, CDR2 FQNEAQ (reference sequence). The CDR3 spans 13 residues. V shed 7 bases and J 4 bases; nucleotides not matched to a gene: 5. The covered CDR3 bases are TGTGCCAGCAACCCGACAGGGGGATACGAG. Residues: CASNPTGGYE. The entire CDR3 protein is CASNPTGGYEQYF.

A word on this clone: The read stops 3 residues short of the end of the CDR3; the missing end is completed from the germline J gene. V usage is TRBV19 and J usage is TRBJ2-3, with 9 bases matching TRBD1. V shed 7 bases and J 2 bases; nucleotides not matched to a gene: 4. The CDR3 is 14 residues long. CDR1 and CDR2 (germline): LNHDA, SQIVND (reference sequence). The CDR3 sequence is CASNNRGLTDTQYF. The DNA read from the CDR3 is TGTGCCAGTAATAACAGGGGGCTCACAGATACG.

A remark on this clone: The read halts 3 residues ahead of the CDR3 end, with the missing end drawn from the germline J gene. This chain links TRBV7-2 with TRBJ2-1; 7 bases match TRBD2. With 5 bases clipped from V and 0 bases from J, the junction kept 4 bases outside the gene matches. The CDR3 has 15 residues. Germline loops: CDR1 SGHTA, CDR2 FQGNSA. CDR3 DNA, as far as it was read: TGTGCCAGCAGCGTCGGGACTACCTCCTACAATGAG. Translated, it gives CASSVGTTSYNE. The whole CDR3 protein reads CASSVGTTSYNEQFF.

For this clone: The CDR3 goes on 3 residues after the read ends, and that part is filled in from the germline J gene. The J gene is TRBJ2-7, the V gene TRBV15, with D perhaps matching TRBD1 (5 bases). Germline values: CDR1 LNHNV, CDR2 YYDKDF (reference sequence). With 8 bases removed from V and 5 bases from J, the gap between germline ends came to 13 bases. The CDR3 has 12 residues. This CDR3 is CATSQGWNEQYF. The CDR3 DNA, read in part, is TGTGCCACCTCCCAGGGATGGAACGAG.

On this clone itself: The sequenced fragment ends 3 residues before the CDR3 boundary, so the rest is inferred from the germline J gene. The chain employs TRBV19 and TRBJ1-3, with D perhaps TRBD1 (6 bases). V dropped 4 bases and J dropped 0 bases, with 13 bases sitting between them. From germline, CDR1 is LNHDA and CDR2 SQIVND (reference sequence). This CDR3 spans 16 amino acids. CDR3: CASSTWTEISGNTIYF. The DNA read from the CDR3 is TGTGCCAGTAGTACCTGGACAGAGATCTCTGGAAACACC.

As for this clone: The read falls 3 residues short of the CDR3 end, and the missing part is taken from the germline J gene. The rearrangement links TRBV30 to TRBJ2-2; D is undetermined. In germline, CDR1 is GTSNPN, CDR2 SVGIG (reference sequence). CDR3 size: 12 residues. The CDR3 sequence is CAWSVGNSPLFF. Partial CDR3 DNA: TGTGCCTGGAGTGTAGGTAATTCACCG.

Points on this clone: The read stops 3 residues short of the end of the CDR3; the missing end is completed from the germline J gene. The V and J genes are TRBV19 and TRBJ2-1, with TRBD1 as a possible D gene (5 bases). This CDR3 contains 16 residues. The V end lost 1 base, the J end lost 7 bases, and 17 bases lay between the germline ends. Germline V lookup: CDR1 LNHDA, CDR2 SQIVND (reference sequence). CDR3 residues: CASSIVGATRPNEQFF. The CDR3 bases that were read are TGTGCCAGTAGTATAGTAGGGGCCACGCGGCCAAATGAG.

As regards this clone: The observed sequence ends 3 residues before the CDR3 terminus, with the missing tail filled in from the germline J gene. The V and J genes are TRBV5-4 and TRBJ2-7; D possibly corresponds to TRBD1 (5 bases). From germline, CDR1 is SGHNT and CDR2 YYREEE (reference sequence). V was pared by 3 bases and J by 2 bases, with 12 bases between. The CDR3 runs 14 residues. The covered CDR3 bases are TGTGCCAGCAGCTCCTGGCAGGGTCCCTACGAG. This gives the protein CASSSWQGPYE. The entire CDR3 is CASSSWQGPYEQYF.

As concerns this clone: The read ends 3 residues before the CDR3 terminus; that terminus is restored from the germline J gene. This chain joins TRBV19 and TRBJ1-2; D is ambiguous. V dropped 5 bases and J dropped 4 bases, with 5 bases sitting between them. Looked up from germline, CDR1 is LNHDA and CDR2 is SQIVND (reference sequence). CDR3 length: 11 amino acids. The CDR3 reads CASSPGYGYTF. CDR3 DNA, as far as it was read: TGTGCCAGTAGTCCGGGCTATGGC.

With respect to this clone: The read terminates 3 residues ahead of where the CDR3 ends, so the germline J gene completes it. The chain couples TRBV2 to TRBJ2-5; 9 positions agree with TRBD1. This CDR3 region has 15 residues. V shed 6 bases and J 1 base; nucleotides not matched to a gene: 6. The germline CDR1 and CDR2 sequences are SNHLY and FYNNEI. The CDR3 loop is CASSADRGPQETQYF. CDR3 DNA (partial): TGTGCCAGCAGCGCGGACAGGGGACCCCAAGAGACC.

A note on this clone: The read ends 3 residues shy of where the CDR3 ends; the end is completed using the germline J gene. This rearrangement joins TRBV19 to TRBJ2-7, with 10 nucleotides matching TRBD2. The germline V gene has CDR1 LNHDA and CDR2 SQIVND (reference sequence). The CDR3 is 15 residues long. J gave up 3 bases and V 4 bases, and 6 bases lay outside the gene matches. The sequenced CDR3 bases are TGTGCCAGTAGTACGGGGACTAGCGTAGGCTACGAG. Amino acids: CASSTGTSVGYE. The whole CDR3 protein is CASSTGTSVGYEQYF.

For this clone: Sequencing ends 3 residues short of the CDR3 end; the germline J gene provides the rest. The V and J genes are TRBV29-1 and TRBJ2-2; 7 bases are a match to TRBD2. The length of the CDR3 is 14 residues. Germline V gene data show CDR1 as SQVTM and CDR2 as ANQGSEA. The CDR3 reads CSVERGGSGGKLFF. The CDR3 bases that were read are TGCAGCGTTGAACGGGGAGGGTCCGGGGGAAAG.

Concerning this clone: Read sequence stops 3 residues before the CDR3 end, and the germline J gene provides the missing end. The chain has TRBV6-1 and TRBJ1-1; 7 bases map to TRBD1. CDR1 is MNHNS and CDR2 is SASEGT in the germline V gene. This CDR3 is built from 15 residues. The trim removed 4 bases at V and 1 base at J, leaving 6 bases unmatched. CDR3 residues: CASSVRDRENTEAFF. The DNA read from the CDR3 is TGTGCCAGCAGTGTCCGGGACAGAGAGAACACTGAA.

CDR3 loop: CASSPTATGADTEAFF. Incomplete CDR3 DNA: TGTGCCAGTAGTCCAACAGCAACAGGGGCGGACACTGAA. The chain uses TRBV19 and TRBJ1-1; TRBD1 aligns across 7 bases. Coverage ceases 3 residues before the CDR3 finishes, and the germline J gene fills in the end. CDR3 length: 16 amino acids. V trimming: 5 bases; J trimming: 3 bases; junction bases outside the gene matches: 12. Per the germline V gene, CDR1 is LNHDA and CDR2 is SQIVND (reference sequence). Together with reference TRBV19 and TRBJ1-1, the CDR3 gives the full variable domain: DGGITQSPKYLFRKEGQNVTLSCEQNLNHDAMYWYRQDPGQGLRLIYYSQIVNDFQKGDIAEGYSVSREKKESFPLTVTSAQKNPTAFYLCASSPTATGADTEAFFGQGTRLTVV.